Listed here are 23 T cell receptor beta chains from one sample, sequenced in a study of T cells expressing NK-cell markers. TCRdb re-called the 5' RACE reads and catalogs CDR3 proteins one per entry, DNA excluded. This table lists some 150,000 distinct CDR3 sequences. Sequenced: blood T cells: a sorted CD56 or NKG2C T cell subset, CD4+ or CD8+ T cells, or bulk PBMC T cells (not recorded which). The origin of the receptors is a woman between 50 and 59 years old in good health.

The CDR3: CATSRRVAGELFF. The chain combines TRBV15 with TRBJ2-2; there is no DNA to check the TCRdb D call of TRBD2. Germline loops: CDR1 LNHNV, CDR2 YYDKDF (reference sequence). The CDR3 runs to 13 residues.

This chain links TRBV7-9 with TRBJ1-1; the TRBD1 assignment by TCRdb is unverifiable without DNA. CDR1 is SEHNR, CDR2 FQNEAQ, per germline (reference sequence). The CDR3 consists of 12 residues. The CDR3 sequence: CASSRRGDEAFF.

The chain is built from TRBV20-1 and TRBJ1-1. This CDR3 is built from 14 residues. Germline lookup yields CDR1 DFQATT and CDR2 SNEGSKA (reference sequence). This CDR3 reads CSASRQESNTEAFF.

The CDR3 sequence: CASSSLQGSTDTQYF. The chain combines TRBV12-3 or TRBV12-4 with TRBJ2-3; lacking DNA, the TRBD1 call made by TCRdb goes unchecked. The CDR3 totals 15 residues.

The CDR3 spells CASSLVTDTQYF. This rearrangement joins TRBV5-6 to TRBJ2-3. CDR3 length: 12 residues. The germline V gene has CDR1 SGHDT and CDR2 YYEEEE.

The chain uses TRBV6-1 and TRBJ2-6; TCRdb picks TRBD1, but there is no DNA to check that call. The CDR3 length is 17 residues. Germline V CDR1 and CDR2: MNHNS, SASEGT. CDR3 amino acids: CASNDDRVWSGANVLTF.

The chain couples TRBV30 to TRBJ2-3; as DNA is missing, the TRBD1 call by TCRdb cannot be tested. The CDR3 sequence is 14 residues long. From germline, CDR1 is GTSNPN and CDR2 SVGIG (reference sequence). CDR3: CAWSLKDWDRTQYF.

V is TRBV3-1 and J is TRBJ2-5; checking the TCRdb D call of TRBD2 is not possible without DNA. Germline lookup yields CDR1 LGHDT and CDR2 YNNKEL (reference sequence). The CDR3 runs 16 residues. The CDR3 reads CASSQVSSGLEETQYF.

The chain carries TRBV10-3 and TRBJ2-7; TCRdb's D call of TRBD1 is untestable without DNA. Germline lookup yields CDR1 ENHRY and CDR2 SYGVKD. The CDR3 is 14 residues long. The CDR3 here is CAISENARNDDQYF.

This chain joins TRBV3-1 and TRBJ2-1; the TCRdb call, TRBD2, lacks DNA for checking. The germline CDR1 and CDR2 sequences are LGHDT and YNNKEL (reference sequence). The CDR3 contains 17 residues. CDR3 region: CASSQDMASGPQDEQFF.

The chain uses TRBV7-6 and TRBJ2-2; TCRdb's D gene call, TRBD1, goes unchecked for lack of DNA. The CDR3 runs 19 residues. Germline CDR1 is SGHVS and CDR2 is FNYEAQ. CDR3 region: CASSLRGQTFYSNTGELFF.

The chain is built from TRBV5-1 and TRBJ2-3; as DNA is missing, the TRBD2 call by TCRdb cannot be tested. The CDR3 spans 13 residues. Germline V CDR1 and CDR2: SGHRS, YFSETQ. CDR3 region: CASSWTNPDTQYF.

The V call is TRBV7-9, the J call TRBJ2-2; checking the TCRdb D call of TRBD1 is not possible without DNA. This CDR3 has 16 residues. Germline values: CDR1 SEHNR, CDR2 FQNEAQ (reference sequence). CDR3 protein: CASSFASGVPTGELFF.

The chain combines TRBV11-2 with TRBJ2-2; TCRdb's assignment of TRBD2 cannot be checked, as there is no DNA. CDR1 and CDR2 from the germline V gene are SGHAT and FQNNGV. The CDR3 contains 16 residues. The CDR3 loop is CASSLDLAGATGELFF.

The CDR3 loop reads CASSPVSEEQFF. The V call is TRBV7-9, the J call TRBJ2-1. This CDR3 is 12 amino acids long. Germline V gene data show CDR1 as SEHNR and CDR2 as FQNEAQ (reference sequence).

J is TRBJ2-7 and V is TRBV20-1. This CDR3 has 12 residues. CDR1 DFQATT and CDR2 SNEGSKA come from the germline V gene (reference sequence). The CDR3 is CSASWGTYEQYF.

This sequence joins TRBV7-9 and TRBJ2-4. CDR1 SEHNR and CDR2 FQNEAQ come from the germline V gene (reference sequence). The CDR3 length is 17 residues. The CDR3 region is CASSLGLSALAKNIQYF.

CDR3: CASSPQAGTYSNQPQHF. The V call is TRBV18, the J call TRBJ1-5; lacking DNA, the TRBD1 call made by TCRdb goes unchecked. This CDR3 is built from 17 residues. Germline V gives CDR1 KGHSH, CDR2 LQKENI.

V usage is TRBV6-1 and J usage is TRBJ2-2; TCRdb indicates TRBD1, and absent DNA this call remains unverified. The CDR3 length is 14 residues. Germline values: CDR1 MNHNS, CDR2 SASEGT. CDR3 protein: CASFDRGWAGELFF.

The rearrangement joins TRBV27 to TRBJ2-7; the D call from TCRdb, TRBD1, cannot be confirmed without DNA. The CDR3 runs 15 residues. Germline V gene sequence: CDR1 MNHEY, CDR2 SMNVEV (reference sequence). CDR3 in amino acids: CASTFRTGSSYEQYF.

CDR3 residues: CAWSVGGEYEQYF. The V gene is TRBV30, the J gene TRBJ2-7; TCRdb's D call, TRBD2, is unchecked because there is no DNA. Germline CDR1 GTSNPN, CDR2 SVGIG (reference sequence). The CDR3 contains 13 residues.

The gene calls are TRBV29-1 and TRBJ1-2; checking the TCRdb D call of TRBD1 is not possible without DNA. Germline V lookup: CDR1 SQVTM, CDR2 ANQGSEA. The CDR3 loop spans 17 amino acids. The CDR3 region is CSVEGPIGTEANYGYTF.

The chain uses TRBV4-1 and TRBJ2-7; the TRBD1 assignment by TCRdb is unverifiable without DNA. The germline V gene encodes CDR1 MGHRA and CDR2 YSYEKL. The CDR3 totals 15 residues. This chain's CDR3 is CASSPPVSRTYEQYF.